The T cell receptor (beta chain) under discussion was sequenced for a study of blood T cell repertoires in COVID-19. About the research overall: Whether acute or convalescent, the COVID-19 samples came from the United States, Italy and Spain. Nucleic acid was either cDNA or gDNA, and it came from T cells, B-cell-depleted T cells, or PBMCs.

Study processing details: Amplified reference gene primers provided the basis for estimating nucleated cell counts. Repertoires were generated with immunoSEQ multiplex PCR, while TCRdb's copy carries only in-frame clones and drops some. D and trimming were read from the DNA, whereas the V and J calls and clone size are those reported in that table. The data contain roughly 88,000 clones, roughly 80% of them singletons. Germline CDR1 MNHEY, CDR2 SVGAGI. V shed 5 bases and J shed 3 bases, with 14 bases lying between them. This CDR3 is built from 14 residues. V is TRBV6-5 and J is TRBJ2-7; no reliable D call. The source is a woman older than 75 with active or convalescent COVID-19. Sequencing was carried out using peripheral blood. The CDR3 DNA reads TGTGCCAGCAGTCGCGGTCGGCCGAACTACGAGCAGTACTTC. Protein product: CASSRGRPNYEQYF.